This T cell receptor beta chain was found in a study of cytomegalovirus exposure and HLA in healthy donors. Germline V lookup: CDR1 SEHNR, CDR2 FQNEAQ (reference sequence). Both ends counted, the CDR3 spans 12 residues. Study-wide results and caveats: Another analysis was done later, and it associated around 17,000 TCR beta sequences with HLA alleles at 0.05 false discovery rate. The study recorded 150 to 200 TCR beta chains that were cytomegalovirus-associated. Most likely, a cluster of highly shared sequence variants arose as a sequencing artifact. Later, an analysis found that common viral pathogens appeared to be linked with several of the most significant clusters.

PCR employed 60 Vbeta and 13 Jbeta primers. Profiling relied on immunoSEQ multiplex PCR, and the TCRdb table lists in-frame clones only, not all of them. Of more than 110,000 clones listed, 60% to 85% are singletons. As for this clone: Its cognate antigen is unknown. It is unclear where the CDR3 begins or ends on the DNA, so no DNA is shown, and the CDR3 is as TCRdb lists it.

Sequencing used PBMCs. The chain couples TRBV7-9 to TRBJ2-7; the DNA was not used to check the table's D call, TRBD2. The origin of this receptor is a man aged 25 to 45 in good health and CMV-seronegative. The CDR3 sequence is CASSLVAGGTDF.